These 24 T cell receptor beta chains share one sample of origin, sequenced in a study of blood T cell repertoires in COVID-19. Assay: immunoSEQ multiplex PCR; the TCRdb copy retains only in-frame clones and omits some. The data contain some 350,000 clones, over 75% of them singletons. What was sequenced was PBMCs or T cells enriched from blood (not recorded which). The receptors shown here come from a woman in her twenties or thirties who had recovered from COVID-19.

The CDR3 DNA reads TGTGCCAGCAGCTTAGCCTGGGGGGTGGGCGATCAGCCCCAGCATTTT. Protein sequence: CASSLAWGVGDQPQHF. The rearrangement joins TRBV7-9 to TRBJ1-5; possible D gene TRBD1, 5 bases. Germline V gene lookup returns CDR1 SEHNR and CDR2 FQNEAQ (reference sequence). The V end lost 0 bases, the J end lost 5 bases, and 14 bases lay between the germline ends. CDR3 length: 16 amino acids.

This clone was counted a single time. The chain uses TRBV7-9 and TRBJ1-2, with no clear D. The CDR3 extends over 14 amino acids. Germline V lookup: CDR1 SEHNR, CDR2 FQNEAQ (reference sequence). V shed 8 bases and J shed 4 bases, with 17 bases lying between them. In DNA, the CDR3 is TGTGCCAGCGTGGTCGGAGGAGGTGGCTATGGCTACACCTTC. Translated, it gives CASVVGGGGYGYTF.

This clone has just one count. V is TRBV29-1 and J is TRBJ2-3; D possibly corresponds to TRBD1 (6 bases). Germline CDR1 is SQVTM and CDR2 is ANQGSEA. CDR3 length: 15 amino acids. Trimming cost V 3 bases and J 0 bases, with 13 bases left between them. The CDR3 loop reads CSVEPGDTSTDTQYF. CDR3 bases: TGCAGCGTTGAGCCAGGGGACACTAGCACAGATACGCAGTATTTT.

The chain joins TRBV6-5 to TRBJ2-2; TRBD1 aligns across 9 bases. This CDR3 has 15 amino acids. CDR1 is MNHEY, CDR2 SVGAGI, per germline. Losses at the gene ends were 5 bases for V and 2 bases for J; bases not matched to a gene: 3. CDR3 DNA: TGTGCCAGCAGTCAGGACAGGGGCAACACCGGGGAGCTGTTTTTT. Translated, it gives CASSQDRGNTGELFF.

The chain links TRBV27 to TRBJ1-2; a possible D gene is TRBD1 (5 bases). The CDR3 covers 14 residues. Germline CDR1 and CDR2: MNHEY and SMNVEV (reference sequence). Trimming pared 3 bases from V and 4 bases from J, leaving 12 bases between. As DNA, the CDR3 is TGTGCCAGCAGTTTCCAGGGCGGGGTCTATGGCTACACCTTC. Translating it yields CASSFQGGVYGYTF.

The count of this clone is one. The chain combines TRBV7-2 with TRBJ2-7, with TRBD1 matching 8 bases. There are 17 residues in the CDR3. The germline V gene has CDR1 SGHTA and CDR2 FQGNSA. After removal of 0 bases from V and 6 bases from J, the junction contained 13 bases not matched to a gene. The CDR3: CASSLAQPRQGAAEQYF. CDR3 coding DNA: TGTGCCAGCAGCTTAGCGCAACCCCGGCAGGGGGCGGCCGAGCAGTACTTC.

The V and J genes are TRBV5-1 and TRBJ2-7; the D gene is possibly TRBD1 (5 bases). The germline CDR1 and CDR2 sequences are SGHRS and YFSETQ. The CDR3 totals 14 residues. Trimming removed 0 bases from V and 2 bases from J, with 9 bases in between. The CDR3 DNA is TGCGCCAGCAGCTTGGTACAGGCTCCCTACGAGCAGTACTTC. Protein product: CASSLVQAPYEQYF.

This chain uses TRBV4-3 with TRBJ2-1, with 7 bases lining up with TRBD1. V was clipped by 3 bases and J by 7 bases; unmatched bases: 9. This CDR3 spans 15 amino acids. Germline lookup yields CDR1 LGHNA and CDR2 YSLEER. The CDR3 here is CASSQRRTGFNEQFF. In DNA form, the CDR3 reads TGCGCCAGCAGCCAGAGGAGGACAGGCTTTAATGAGCAGTTCTTC.

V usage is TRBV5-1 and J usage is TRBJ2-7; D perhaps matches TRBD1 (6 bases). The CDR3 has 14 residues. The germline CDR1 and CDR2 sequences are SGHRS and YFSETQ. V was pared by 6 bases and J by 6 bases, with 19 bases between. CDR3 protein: CASTNRVGDGEQYF. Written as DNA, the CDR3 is TGCGCCAGCACCAACAGGGTAGGGGATGGCGAGCAGTACTTC.

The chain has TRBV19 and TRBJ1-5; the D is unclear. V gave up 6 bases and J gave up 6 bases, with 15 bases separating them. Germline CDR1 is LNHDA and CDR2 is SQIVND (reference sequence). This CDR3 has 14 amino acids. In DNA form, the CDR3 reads TGTGCCAGTAGAGTAGGAGGGCTCGGTCAGCCCCAGCATTTT. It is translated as CASRVGGLGQPQHF.

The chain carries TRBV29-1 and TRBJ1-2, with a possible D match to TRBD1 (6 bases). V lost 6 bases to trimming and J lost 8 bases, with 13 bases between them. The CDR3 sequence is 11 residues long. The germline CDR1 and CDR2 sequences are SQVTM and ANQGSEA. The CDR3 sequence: CSVAGGSGYTF. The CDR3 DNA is TGCAGCGTCGCGGGGGGCAGCGGCTACACCTTC.

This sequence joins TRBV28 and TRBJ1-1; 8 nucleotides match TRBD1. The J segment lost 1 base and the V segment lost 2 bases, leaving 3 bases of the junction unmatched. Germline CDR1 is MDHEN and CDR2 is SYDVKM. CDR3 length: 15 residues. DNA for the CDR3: TGTGCCAGCAGTTTACCAGGGGGCGGGAACACTGAAGCTTTCTTT. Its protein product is CASSLPGGGNTEAFF.

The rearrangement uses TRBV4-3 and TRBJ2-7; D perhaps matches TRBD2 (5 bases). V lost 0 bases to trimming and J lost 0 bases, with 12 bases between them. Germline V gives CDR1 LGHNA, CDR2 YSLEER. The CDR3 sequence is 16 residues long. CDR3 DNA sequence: TGCGCCAGCAGCCAAGATAGGACTTTTAGCTCCTACGAGCAGTACTTC. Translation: CASSQDRTFSSYEQYF.

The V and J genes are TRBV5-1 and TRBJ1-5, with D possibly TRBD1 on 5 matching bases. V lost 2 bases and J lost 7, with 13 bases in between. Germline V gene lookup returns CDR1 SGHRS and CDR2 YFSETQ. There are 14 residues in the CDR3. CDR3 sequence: CASSFTGGEQPQHF. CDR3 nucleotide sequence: TGCGCCAGCAGCTTTACGGGGGGTGAACAGCCCCAGCATTTT.

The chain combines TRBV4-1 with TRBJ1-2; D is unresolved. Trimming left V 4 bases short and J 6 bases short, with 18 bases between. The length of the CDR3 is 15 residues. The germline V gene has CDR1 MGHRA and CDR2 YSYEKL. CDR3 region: CASSRSPFGGDGYTF. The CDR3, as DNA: TGCGCCAGCAGCCGGTCCCCCTTTGGAGGAGATGGCTACACCTTC.

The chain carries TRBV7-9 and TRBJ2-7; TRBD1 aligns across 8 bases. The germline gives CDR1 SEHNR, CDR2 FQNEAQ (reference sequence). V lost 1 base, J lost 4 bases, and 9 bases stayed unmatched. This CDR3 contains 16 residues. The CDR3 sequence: CASSLGPPRQGYEQYF. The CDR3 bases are TGTGCCAGCAGCTTAGGCCCTCCCAGACAGGGGTACGAGCAGTACTTC.

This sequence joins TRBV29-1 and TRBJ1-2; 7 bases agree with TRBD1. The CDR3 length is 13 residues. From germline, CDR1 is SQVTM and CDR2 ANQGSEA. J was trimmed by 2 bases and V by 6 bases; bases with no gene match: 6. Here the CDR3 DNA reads TGCAGCGTCTGGGACAGACCCAACTATGGCTACACCTTC. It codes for CSVWDRPNYGYTF.

As DNA, the CDR3 is TGTGCCAGCAGCCCCCGAGAGAGCAATCAGCCCCAGCATTTT. Translated: CASSPRESNQPQHF. The genes are TRBV9 and TRBJ1-5, with no clear D. CDR1 is SGDLS and CDR2 is YYNGEE in the germline V gene. Trimming took off 4 bases at V and 1 base at J, with 9 bases between the two ends. This CDR3 comprises 14 residues.

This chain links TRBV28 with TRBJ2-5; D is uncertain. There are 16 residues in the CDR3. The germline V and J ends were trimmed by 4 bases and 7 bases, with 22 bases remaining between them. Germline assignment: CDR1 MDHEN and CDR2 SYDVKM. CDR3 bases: TGTGCCAGCAGTTCCCCATCCTCCTTTCAGGAACGGACCCAGTACTTC. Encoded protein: CASSSPSSFQERTQYF.

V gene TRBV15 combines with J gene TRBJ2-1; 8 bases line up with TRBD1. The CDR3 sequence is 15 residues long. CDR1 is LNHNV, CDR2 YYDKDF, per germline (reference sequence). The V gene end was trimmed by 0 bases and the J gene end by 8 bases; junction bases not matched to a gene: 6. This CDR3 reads CATSREQGARHEQFF. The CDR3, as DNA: TGTGCCACCAGCAGAGAGCAGGGGGCGCGTCATGAGCAGTTCTTC.

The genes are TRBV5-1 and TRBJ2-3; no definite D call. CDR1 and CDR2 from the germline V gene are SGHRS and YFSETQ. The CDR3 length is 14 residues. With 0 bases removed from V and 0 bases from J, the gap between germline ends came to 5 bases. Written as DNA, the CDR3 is TGCGCCAGCAGCTTGGGGGCTAGCACAGATACGCAGTATTTT. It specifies CASSLGASTDTQYF.

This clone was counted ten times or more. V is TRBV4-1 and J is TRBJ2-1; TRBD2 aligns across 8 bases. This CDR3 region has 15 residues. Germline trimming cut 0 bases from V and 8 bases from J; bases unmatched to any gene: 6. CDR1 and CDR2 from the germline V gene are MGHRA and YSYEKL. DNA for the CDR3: TGCGCCAGCAGCCAAGAATGGACTAGCCGCGATGAGCAGTTCTTC. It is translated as CASSQEWTSRDEQFF.

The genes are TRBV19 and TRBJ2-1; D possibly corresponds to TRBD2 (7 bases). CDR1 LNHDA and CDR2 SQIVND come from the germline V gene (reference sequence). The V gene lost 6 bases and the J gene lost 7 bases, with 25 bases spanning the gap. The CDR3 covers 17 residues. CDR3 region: CASSPGGGAPGQNEQFF. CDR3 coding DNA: TGTGCCAGTAGCCCAGGCGGGGGCGCCCCAGGACAAAATGAGCAGTTCTTC.

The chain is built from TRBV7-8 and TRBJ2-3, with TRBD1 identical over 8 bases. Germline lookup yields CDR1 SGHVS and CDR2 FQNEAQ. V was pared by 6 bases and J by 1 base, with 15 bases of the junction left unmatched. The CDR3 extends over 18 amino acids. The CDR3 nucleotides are TGTGCCAGCAGTTCCGGGACAGGATCTATACTGGGCACAGATACGCAGTATTTT. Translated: CASSSGTGSILGTDTQYF. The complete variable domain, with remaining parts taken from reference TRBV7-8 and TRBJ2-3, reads GAGVSQSPRYKVAKRGQDVALRCDPISGHVSLFWYQQALGQGPEFLTYFQNEAQLDKSGLPSDRFFAERPEGSVSTLKIQRTQQEDSAVYLCASSSGTGSILGTDTQYFGPGTRLTVL.